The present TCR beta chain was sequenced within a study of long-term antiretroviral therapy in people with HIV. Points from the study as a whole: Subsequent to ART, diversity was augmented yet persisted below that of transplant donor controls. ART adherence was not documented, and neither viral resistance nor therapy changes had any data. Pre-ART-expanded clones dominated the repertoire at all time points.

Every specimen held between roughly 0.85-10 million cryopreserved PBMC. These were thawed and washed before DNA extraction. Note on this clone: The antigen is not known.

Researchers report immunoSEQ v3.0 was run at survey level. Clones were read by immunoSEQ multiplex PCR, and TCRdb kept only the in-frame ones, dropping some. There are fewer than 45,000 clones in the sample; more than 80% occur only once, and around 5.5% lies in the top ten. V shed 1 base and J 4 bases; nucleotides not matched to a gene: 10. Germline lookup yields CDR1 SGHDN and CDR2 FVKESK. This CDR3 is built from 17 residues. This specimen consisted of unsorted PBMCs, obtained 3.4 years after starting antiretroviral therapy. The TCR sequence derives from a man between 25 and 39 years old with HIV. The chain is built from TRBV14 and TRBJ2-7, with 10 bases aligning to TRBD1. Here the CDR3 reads CASSQVTGTGATYEQYF. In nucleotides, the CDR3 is TGTGCCAGCAGCCAAGTAACCGGGACAGGGGCCACATACGAGCAGTACTTC.